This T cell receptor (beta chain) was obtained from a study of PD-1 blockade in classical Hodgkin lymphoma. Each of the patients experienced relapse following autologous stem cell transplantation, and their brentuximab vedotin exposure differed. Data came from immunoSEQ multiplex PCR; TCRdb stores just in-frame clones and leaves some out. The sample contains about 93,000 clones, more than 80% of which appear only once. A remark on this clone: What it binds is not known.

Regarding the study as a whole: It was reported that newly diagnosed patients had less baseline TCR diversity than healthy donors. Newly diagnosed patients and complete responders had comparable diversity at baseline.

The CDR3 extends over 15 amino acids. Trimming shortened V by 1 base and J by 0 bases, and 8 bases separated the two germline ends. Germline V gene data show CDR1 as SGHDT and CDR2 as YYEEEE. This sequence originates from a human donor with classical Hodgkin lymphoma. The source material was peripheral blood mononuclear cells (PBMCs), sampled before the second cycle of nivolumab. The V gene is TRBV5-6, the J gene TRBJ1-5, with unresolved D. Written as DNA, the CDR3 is TGTGCCAGCAGCTTGAGGGATTATAGCAATCAGCCCCAGCATTTT. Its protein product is CASSLRDYSNQPQHF.